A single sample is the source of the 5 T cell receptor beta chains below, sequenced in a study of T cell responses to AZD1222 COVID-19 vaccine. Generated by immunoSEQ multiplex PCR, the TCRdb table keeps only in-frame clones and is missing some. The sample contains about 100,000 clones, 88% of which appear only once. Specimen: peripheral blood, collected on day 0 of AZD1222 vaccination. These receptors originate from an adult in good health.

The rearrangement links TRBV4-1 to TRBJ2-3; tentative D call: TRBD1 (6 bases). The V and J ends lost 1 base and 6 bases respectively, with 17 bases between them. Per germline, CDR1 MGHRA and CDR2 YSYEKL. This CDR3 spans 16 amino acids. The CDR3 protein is CASSQVGQGTRDTQYF. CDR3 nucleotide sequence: TGCGCCAGCAGCCAAGTGGGGCAGGGGACAAGGGATACGCAGTATTTT.

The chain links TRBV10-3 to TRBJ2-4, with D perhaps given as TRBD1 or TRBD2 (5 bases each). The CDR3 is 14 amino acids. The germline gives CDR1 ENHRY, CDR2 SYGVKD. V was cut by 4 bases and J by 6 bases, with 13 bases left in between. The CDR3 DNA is TGTGCCATCAGTGCAAAAGGGGCGGGAAACATTCAGTACTTC. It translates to CAISAKGAGNIQYF.

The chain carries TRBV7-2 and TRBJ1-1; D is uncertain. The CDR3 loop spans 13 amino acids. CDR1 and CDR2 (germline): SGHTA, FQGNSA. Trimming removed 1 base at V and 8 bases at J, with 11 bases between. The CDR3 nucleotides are TGTGCCAGCAGCTTAGGGTCCCGGAACGAAGCTTTCTTT. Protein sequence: CASSLGSRNEAFF.

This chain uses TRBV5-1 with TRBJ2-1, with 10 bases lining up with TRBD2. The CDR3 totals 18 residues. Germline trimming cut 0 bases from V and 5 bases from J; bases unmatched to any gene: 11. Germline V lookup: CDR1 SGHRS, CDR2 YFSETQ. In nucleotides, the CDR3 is TGCGCCAGCAGCTTGGTCGGCCGCTGGACTAGCGGAAACAATGAGCAGTTCTTC. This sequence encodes CASSLVGRWTSGNNEQFF.

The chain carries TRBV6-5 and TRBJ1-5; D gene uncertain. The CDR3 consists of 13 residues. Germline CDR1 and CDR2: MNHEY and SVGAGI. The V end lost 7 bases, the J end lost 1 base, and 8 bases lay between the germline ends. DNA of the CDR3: TGTGCCAGCACGGAGCCCAGCAATCAGCCCCAGCATTTT. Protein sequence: CASTEPSNQPQHF.